This T cell receptor beta chain was sequenced for a study of T cell responses to AZD1222 COVID-19 vaccine. As for this clone: Antigen: not known.

The length of the CDR3 is 13 residues. CDR1 and CDR2 (germline): MNHEY, SMNVEV (reference sequence). Trimming removed 4 bases at V and 4 bases at J, with 8 bases between. Clones were read by immunoSEQ multiplex PCR, and TCRdb kept only the in-frame ones, dropping some. The data show 40,000 to 55,000 clones, with 60% to 85% seen just once and 3% to 4% held by the top ten. Study-wide findings and caveats: It was only a handful of AZD1222 recipients who were seropositive at baseline. Repertoires in all cases were sampled only once the peak T cell response had passed.

The chain uses TRBV27 and TRBJ2-1; possible D gene TRBD2, 5 bases. The source was peripheral blood, collected on day 0 of AZD1222 vaccination. The receptor was derived from an adult in good health. CDR3 protein: CASSSSGYNEQFF. As DNA, the CDR3 is TGTGCCAGCAGTTCGTCGGGGTACAATGAGCAGTTCTTC.